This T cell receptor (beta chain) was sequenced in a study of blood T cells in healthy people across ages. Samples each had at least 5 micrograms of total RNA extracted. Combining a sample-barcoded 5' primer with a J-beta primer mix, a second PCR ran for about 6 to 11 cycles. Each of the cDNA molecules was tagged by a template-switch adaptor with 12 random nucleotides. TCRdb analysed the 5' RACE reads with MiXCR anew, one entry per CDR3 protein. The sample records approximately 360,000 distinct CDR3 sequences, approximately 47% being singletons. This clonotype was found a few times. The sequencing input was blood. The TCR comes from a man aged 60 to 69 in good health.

CDR3 nucleotides: TGCAGTGCGGAGACCGGGCGGCTCAACTACGAGCAGTACTTC. Translated: CSAETGRLNYEQYF. The V gene is TRBV20-1, the J gene TRBJ2-7; D not resolved. The CDR3 runs to 14 residues. Germline V lookup: CDR1 DFQATT, CDR2 SNEGSKA (reference sequence). V was trimmed by 6 bases and J by 3 bases, leaving 18 bases between them.